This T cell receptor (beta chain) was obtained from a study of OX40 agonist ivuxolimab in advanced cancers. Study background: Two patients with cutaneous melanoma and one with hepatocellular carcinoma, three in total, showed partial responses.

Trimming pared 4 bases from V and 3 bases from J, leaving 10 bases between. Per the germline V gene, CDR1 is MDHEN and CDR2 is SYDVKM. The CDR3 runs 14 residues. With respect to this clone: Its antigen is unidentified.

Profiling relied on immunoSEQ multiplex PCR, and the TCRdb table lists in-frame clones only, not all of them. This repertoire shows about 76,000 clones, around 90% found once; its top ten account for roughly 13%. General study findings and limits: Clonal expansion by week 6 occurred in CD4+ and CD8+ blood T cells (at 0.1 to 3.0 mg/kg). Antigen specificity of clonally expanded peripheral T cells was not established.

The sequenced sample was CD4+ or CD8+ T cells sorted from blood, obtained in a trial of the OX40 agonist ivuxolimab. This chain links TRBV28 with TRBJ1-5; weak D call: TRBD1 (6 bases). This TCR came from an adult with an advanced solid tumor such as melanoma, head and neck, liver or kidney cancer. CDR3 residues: CASSSQGHNQPQHF. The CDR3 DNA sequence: TGTGCCAGCAGTTCCCAGGGGCACAATCAGCCCCAGCATTTT.